This is a list of T cell receptor beta chains from one sample in a study of cytomegalovirus exposure and HLA in healthy donors. Libraries were prepared by immunoSEQ multiplex PCR; TCRdb keeps only in-frame clonotypes and omits some of them. The sample consists of roughly 200,000 clones, 75% to 90% of them appearing once. The sequencing input was PBMCs. The receptors come from a man between 50 and 59 years old in good health and CMV-seronegative. CDR3s include the opening cysteine and the closing phenylalanine or tryptophan. A D gene is named only where the DNA matches it firmly. Clone size is not always given. Where it is, it says once, few, many or a class for expanded clones.

v_gene	len	d_gene	abundance	j_gene	CDR3nt	CDR3aa
TRBV5-6	13	TRBD1	-	TRBJ2-7	TGTGCCAGCAGCTCAGGGGGACCCTACGAGCAGTACTTC	CASSSGGPYEQYF
TRBV7-2	14	-	-	TRBJ2-5	TGTGCCAGCAGCTTGGCGGGGGCAGGAGAGACCCAGTACTTC	CASSLAGAGETQYF
TRBV7-9	13	-	-	TRBJ1-3	TGTGCCAGCAGCTCAAACTCTGGAAACACCATATATTTT	CASSSNSGNTIYF
TRBV5-8	13	TRBD2	-	TRBJ2-1	TGTGCCAGCAGCTTGGCCCCACTAGCGGGACTGTTCTTC	CASSLAPLAGLFF
TRBV2	14	-	-	TRBJ1-4	TGTGCCAGCTCCCCGCCCCGGCAAGCGGAAAAACTGTTTTTT	CASSPPRQAEKLFF
TRBV7-9	16	TRBD1	once	TRBJ1-4	TGTTCCAGCAGCTTCCGGACAGGATCAACTAATGAAAAACTGTTTTTT	CSSSFRTGSTNEKLFF
TRBV4-1	16	TRBD1	-	TRBJ1-4	TGCGCCAGCAATTCCGGGACAGGGGGCAGGAATGAAAAACTGTTTTTT	CASNSGTGGRNEKLFF
TRBV5-1	13	-	once	TRBJ2-5	TGCGCCAGCAGCTCGACAGAGAAAGAGACCCAGTACTTC	CASSSTEKETQYF
TRBV7-2	13	-	-	TRBJ2-7	TGTGCCAGCAGCTTAACAGACTCCTACGAGCAGTACTTC	CASSLTDSYEQYF
TRBV23-1	16	TRBD2	-	TRBJ2-2	TGCGCCAGCAGTCAATCCGTGGGGGGGGACACCGGGGAGCTGTTTTTT	CASSQSVGGDTGELFF
TRBV2	13	-	-	TRBJ2-1	TGTGCCAGCAGTGGGGACACCTACAATGAGCAGTTCTTC	CASSGDTYNEQFF
TRBV5-1	15	TRBD1	-	TRBJ2-2	TGCGCCAGCAGCTTGGGACAGGGGATCGCCGGGGAGCTGTTTTTT	CASSLGQGIAGELFF
TRBV30	15	TRBD1	-	TRBJ1-4	TGTGCCTGGAGTACCGCAGGGGGCGGATATGAAAAACTGTTTTTT	CAWSTAGGGYEKLFF
TRBV9	12	-	-	TRBJ1-1	TGTGCCAGCAGCGCCCGCGACCGGGAGGCTTTCTTT	CASSARDREAFF
TRBV7-2	14	TRBD2	-	TRBJ2-5	TGTGCCAGCAGTCTAGCGGGGGGGGGTGAGACCCAGTACTTC	CASSLAGGGETQYF
TRBV6-5	14	TRBD1	-	TRBJ2-7	TGTGCCAGCAGTTACTCACAGGGGGCGAACGAGCAGTACTTC	CASSYSQGANEQYF
TRBV7-7	15	-	-	TRBJ2-5	TGTGCTAGCAGCTTAAACAGGGTGGGCTCAGAGACCCAGTACTTC	CASSLNRVGSETQYF
TRBV7-2	14	-	-	TRBJ2-7	TGTGCCAGCAGCTTAATGGGGACAACTTACGAGCAGTACTTC	CASSLMGTTYEQYF
TRBV2	15	TRBD2	-	TRBJ2-3	TGTGCCAGCAGTGAACGGAGCGGGGGCCTGGATACGCAGTATTTT	CASSERSGGLDTQYF
TRBV28	12	-	-	TRBJ2-7	TGTGCCAGCAGTTTAAGCAGGGGCGAGCAGTACTTC	CASSLSRGEQYF
TRBV6-5	15	-	-	TRBJ1-5	TGTGCCAGCAGTTCTACTATAATTAGCAATCAGCCCCAGCATTTT	CASSSTIISNQPQHF
TRBV2	14	-	-	TRBJ2-7	TGTGCCAGCAGTGAAGTGGAAGGGAGGTACGAGCAGTACTTC	CASSEVEGRYEQYF
TRBV4-1	15	-	-	TRBJ2-3	TGCGCCAGCAGCCGTCGGGACTCCTTCACAGATACGCAGTATTTT	CASSRRDSFTDTQYF
TRBV19	14	TRBD1	-	TRBJ2-1	TGTGCCAGTAGTATATTAGACAGGGTCAATGAGCAGTTCTTC	CASSILDRVNEQFF
TRBV7-2	16	TRBD2	once	TRBJ2-5	TGTGCCAGCAGCGCGGTTGGCGGGAGGGTCCGGGAGACCCAGTACTTC	CASSAVGGRVRETQYF
TRBV4-1	16	TRBD1	-	TRBJ2-7	TGCGCCAGCAGCCATCCCGGGACAGGCCTTTCGGGCGAGCAGTACTTC	CASSHPGTGLSGEQYF
TRBV7-2	16	TRBD2	-	TRBJ2-3	TGTGCCAGCAGCTTCCTAGCGGGAGGCACCTCAGATACGCAGTATTTT	CASSFLAGGTSDTQYF
TRBV19	12	-	-	TRBJ2-3	TGTGCCAGTAGGGACTTCACAGATACGCAGTATTTT	CASRDFTDTQYF
TRBV7-9	16	-	-	TRBJ2-5	TGTTCCAGCAGCTTCAAAGAGTGGGGGGAACAGGAGACCCAGTACTTC	CSSSFKEWGEQETQYF